This section outlines one T cell receptor (beta chain) sequence together with its context. This sample includes further DNA sequences coding for the same CDR3. The sample originates from a study of Ad26.COV2.S vaccination and SARS-CoV-2 variants. Per germline, CDR1 SNHLY and CDR2 FYNNEI. V lost 7 bases, J lost 4 bases, and 5 bases lay in between. There are 11 residues in the CDR3. Method: immunoSEQ multiplex PCR; TCRdb's copy keeps in-frame clones and lacks some. Among roughly 460,000 clones listed, 89% were seen once. Treatment indicated: around 19 received Ad26.COV2.S at low or high dose, single or two shots; five or six received placebo; per-sample allocation not given. On day 63 after the first injection, vaccine and placebo recipients gave samples.

The V gene is TRBV2, the J gene TRBJ2-1; D call uncertain. The receptor was isolated from a person aged 18 to 59 who received the Ad26.COV2.S COVID-19 vaccine or a placebo. Material: peripheral blood, obtained in a trial of Ad26.COV2.S vaccine versus placebo. This chain's CDR3 is CASTGYNEQFF. The CDR3 bases are TGTGCCAGCACGGGTTACAATGAGCAGTTCTTC.